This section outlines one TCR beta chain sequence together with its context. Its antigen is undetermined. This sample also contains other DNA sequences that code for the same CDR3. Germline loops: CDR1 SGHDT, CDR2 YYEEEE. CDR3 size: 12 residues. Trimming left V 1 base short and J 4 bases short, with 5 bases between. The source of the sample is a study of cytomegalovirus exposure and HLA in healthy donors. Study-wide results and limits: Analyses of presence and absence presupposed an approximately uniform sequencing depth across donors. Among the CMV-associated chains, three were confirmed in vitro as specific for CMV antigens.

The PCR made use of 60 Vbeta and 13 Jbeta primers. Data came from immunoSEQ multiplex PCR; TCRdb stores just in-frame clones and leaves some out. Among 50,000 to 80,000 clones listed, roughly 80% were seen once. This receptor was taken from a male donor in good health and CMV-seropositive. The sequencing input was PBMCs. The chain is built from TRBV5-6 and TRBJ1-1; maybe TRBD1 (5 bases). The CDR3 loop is CASSLRGTEAFF. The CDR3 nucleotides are TGTGCCAGCAGCTTGAGGGGCACTGAAGCTTTCTTT.